This entry features one T cell receptor (beta chain) sequence. Its antigen is still unknown. The CDR3 is 13 amino acids. Trimming took off 7 bases at V and 4 bases at J, with 14 bases between the two ends. Germline loops: CDR1 LGHNT, CDR2 FRNRAP. This entry is derived from a study of OX40 agonist ivuxolimab in advanced cancers. In the study overall: Cohort: more than 75% men, mean age around 61, aged about 23 to 79. Partial responses were achieved by three patients: one hepatocellular carcinoma, two cutaneous melanoma.

This table comes from immunoSEQ multiplex PCR, and its TCRdb copy is limited to in-frame clones, with some not included. The data contain some 62,000 clones, 84% of them singletons. Study-wide results and caveats: More expanded clones were found, on average, in CD8+ than in CD4+ T cells. The authors did not determine the antigen specificity of the expanded peripheral T cells.

The rearrangement links TRBV12-5 to TRBJ2-7, with D perhaps given as TRBD1 or TRBD2 (6 bases each). The source is an adult with an advanced solid tumor such as melanoma, head and neck, liver or kidney cancer. The sample consisted of CD4+ or CD8+ T cells sorted from blood, taken in a trial of the OX40 agonist ivuxolimab. Here the CDR3 DNA reads TGTGCTAGTGCCATTACAGGGACTTACGAGCAGTACTTC. Translation: CASAITGTYEQYF.